The clone carrying this TCR beta chain came up many times. Its antigen is unidentified. TCR beta CDR3 regions were amplified from RNA. TCR CDR3 underwent first-round RT-PCR with the HTBI primer set. TCRdb reprocessed the multiplex PCR reads with MiXCR, giving one entry per CDR3 protein. The sample consists of 300,000 to 400,000 distinct CDR3 sequences, about a fifth of them appearing once. This specimen belongs to a study of T cells in Graves' hyperthyroidism and ophthalmopathy. Study outcomes and limitations: Ophthalmopathy was identified by the model a median around 6.3 months ahead of onset. Also found in blood were most expanded thyroid clonotypes above 0.001.

The TCR comes from a young man with Graves' ophthalmopathy. Sequencing was performed on blood.

The CDR3 bases are TGTGCCAGCAGCCGAAGTAGCGGGGGGGCCTACGAGCAGTACTTC. Amino acid sequence: CASSRSSGGAYEQYF. This chain connects TRBV7-2 to TRBJ2-7; 11 bases line up with TRBD2. The junction had 5 bases not matched to a gene; V was cut back by 5 bases and J by 2 bases. The germline V gene has CDR1 SGHTA and CDR2 FQGNSA. There are 15 residues in the CDR3.